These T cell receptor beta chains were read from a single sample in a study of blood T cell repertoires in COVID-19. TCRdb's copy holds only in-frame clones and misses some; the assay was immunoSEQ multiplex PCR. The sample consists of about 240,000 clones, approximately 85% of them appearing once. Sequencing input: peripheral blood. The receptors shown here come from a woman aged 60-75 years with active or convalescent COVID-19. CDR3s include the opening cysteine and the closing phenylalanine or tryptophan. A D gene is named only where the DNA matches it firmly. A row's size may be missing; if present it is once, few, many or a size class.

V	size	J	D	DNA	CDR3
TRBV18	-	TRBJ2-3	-	TGTGCCAGCTCACCCCCTAGCCCCCTCACAGATACGCAGTATTTT	CASSPPSPLTDTQYF
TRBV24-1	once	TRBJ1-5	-	TGTGCCACCAGTGCCATTACCGGGACACCCTATCAGCCCCAGCATTTT	CATSAITGTPYQPQHF
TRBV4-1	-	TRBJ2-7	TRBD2	TGCGCCAGCAGCCGCCTAAGCGGGGGGCCCTACGAGCAGTACTTC	CASSRLSGGPYEQYF
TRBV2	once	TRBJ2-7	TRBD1	TGTGCCAGCAGTTTTCCCTTGGGACAGGTCTACGAGCAGTACTTC	CASSFPLGQVYEQYF
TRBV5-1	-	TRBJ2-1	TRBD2	TGCGCCAGCAGCCTCAATAGCGGGGGGGCACTTAGTGAGCAGTTCTTC	CASSLNSGGALSEQFF
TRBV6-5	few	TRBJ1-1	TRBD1	TGTGCCAGCAGTTACACGACAGGGGAGGACACTGAAGCTTTCTTT	CASSYTTGEDTEAFF
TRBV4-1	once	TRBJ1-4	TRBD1	TGCGCCAGCAGCGTACCGGGACAGGGCACTGAAAAACTGTTTTTT	CASSVPGQGTEKLFF
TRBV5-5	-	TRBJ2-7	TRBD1	TGTGCCAGCAGCCCCGGGACAGGGTTTGTCTACGAGCAGTACTTC	CASSPGTGFVYEQYF
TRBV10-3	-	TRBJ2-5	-	TGTGCCATTCAACGGGACTCCCAAGAGACCCAGTACTTC	CAIQRDSQETQYF
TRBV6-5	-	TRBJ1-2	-	TGTGCCAGCAGTTACTCTGCAGGGAACTATGGCTACACCTTC	CASSYSAGNYGYTF
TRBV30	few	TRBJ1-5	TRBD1	TGTGCCTGGAGTCCCCCGGACAGGATTTATAGTCCCCAGCATTTT	CAWSPPDRIYSPQHF
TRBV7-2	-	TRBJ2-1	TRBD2	TGTGCCAGCAGCTTTAGCGGGGGCTTCTACAATGAGCAGTTCTTC	CASSFSGGFYNEQFF
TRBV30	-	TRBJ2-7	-	TGTGCCTGGAGTTCCAAACAGGGTTCAACCTACGAGCAGTACTTC	CAWSSKQGSTYEQYF
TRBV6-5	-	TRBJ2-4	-	TGTGCCAGCCGAGGCTGGGACATTCAGTACTTC	CASRGWDIQYF
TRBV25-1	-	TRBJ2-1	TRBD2	TGTGCCAGCGGACTAGCGGGGGGAGGTGAGCAGTTCTTC	CASGLAGGGEQFF
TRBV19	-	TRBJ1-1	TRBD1	TGTGCCAGTAGTCCATCCCCGGGACAGGGGATCTTTGAAGCTTTCTTT	CASSPSPGQGIFEAFF
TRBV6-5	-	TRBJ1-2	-	TGTGCCAGCAGTTACTTCGGCACAGGGAGTAACGGCTACACCTTC	CASSYFGTGSNGYTF
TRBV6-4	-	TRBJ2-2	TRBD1	TGTGCCAGCAGCCTGGGACAGGGGATCGGGGAGCTGTTTTTT	CASSLGQGIGELFF
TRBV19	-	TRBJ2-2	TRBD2	TGTGCCAGTAGTATGGGTCTAGCGGGAAACACCGGGGAGCTGTTTTTT	CASSMGLAGNTGELFF
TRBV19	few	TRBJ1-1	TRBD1	TGTGCCAGTAGGAACAGGGGCCGGGGGACTGAAGCTTTCTTT	CASRNRGRGTEAFF
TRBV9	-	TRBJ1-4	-	TGTGCCAGCAGCGTAGGAGTCGGGCAGGGGGAAAAACTGTTTTTT	CASSVGVGQGEKLFF
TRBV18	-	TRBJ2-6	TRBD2	TGTGCCAGCTCACCCGGGGGGGCTGGGGCCAACGTCCTGACTTTC	CASSPGGAGANVLTF
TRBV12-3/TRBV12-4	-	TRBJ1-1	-	TGTGCCAGCAGTCCAGGGTGGGGAACTGAAGCTTTCTTT	CASSPGWGTEAFF
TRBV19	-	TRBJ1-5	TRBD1	TGTGCCAGTAGCGGGACAGACCATCAGCCCCAGCATTTT	CASSGTDHQPQHF
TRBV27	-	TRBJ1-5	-	TGTGCCAGCAGTTACGGGCAGGGTTTATGGCAGCCCCAGCATTTT	CASSYGQGLWQPQHF
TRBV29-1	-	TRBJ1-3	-	TGCAGCGTTGGAGAACAGGTCTCTGGAAACACCATATATTTT	CSVGEQVSGNTIYF
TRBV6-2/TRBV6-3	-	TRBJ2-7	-	TGTGCCAGCAGTCCCACAGGGCTCAGCTCCTACGAGCAGTACTTC	CASSPTGLSSYEQYF
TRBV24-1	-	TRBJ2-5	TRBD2	TGTGCCACCAGTGATTTTGCCGGGACTAGCGGGGGTCGGGAGACCCAGTACTTC	CATSDFAGTSGGRETQYF
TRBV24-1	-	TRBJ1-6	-	TGTGCCACCAGTGTCAATCAGGCTCTGGGAGTCTATAATTCACCCCTCCACTTT	CATSVNQALGVYNSPLHF
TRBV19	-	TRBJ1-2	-	TGTGCCAGTAAAGACCCGGGGAAATACAGCCATTTCTATGGCTACACCTTC	CASKDPGKYSHFYGYTF
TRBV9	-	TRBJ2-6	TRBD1	TGTGCCAGCAGCGCATCTCCTGGACAGGACTTCTCTGGGGCCAACGTCCTGACTTTC	CASSASPGQDFSGANVLTF
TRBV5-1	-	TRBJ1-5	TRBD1	TGCGCCAGCAGCTTGGGAGGGACAGGTGATCAGCCCCAGCATTTT	CASSLGGTGDQPQHF
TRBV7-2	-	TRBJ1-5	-	TGTGCCAGCAGCATACAGGGTAGGGTTCAGCCCCAGCATTTT	CASSIQGRVQPQHF
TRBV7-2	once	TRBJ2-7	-	TGTGCCAGCAGCTTAGGGCGGACCTACGAGCAGTACTTC	CASSLGRTYEQYF
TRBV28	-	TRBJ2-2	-	TGTGCCAGCAAGTACCTAGCGCGGGGGGAGCTGTTTTTT	CASKYLARGELFF
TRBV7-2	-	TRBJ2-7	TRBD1	TGTGCCAGCAGCTTGCCCGGGACAGGAACCTACGAGCAGTACTTC	CASSLPGTGTYEQYF
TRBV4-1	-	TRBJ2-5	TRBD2	TGCGCCAGCAGCCAAGGGACTAGCGGGCAAGAGACCCAGTACTTC	CASSQGTSGQETQYF
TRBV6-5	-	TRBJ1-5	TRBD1	TGTGCCAGCAGCCCGGACAGGGGTAAACAGCCCCAGCATTTT	CASSPDRGKQPQHF
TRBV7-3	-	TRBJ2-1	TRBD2	TGTGCCAGCAGTTCTAGCGGGGTTAGCTCCTACAATGAGCAGTTCTTC	CASSSSGVSSYNEQFF
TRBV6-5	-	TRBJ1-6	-	TGTGCCACCCTATGGGCAGGGGAAAATTCACCCCTCCACTTT	CATLWAGENSPLHF
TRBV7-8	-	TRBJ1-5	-	TGTGCCAGCAGCTTAGCGGGAGGGGTACAGCCCCAGCATTTT	CASSLAGGVQPQHF
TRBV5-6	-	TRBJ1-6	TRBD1	TGTGCCAGCAGCCCTGGACAGGGTGGATCACCCCTCCACTTT	CASSPGQGGSPLHF
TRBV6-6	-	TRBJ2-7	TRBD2	TGTGCCAGCACCCAATTAGCGGGGGTCTACGAGCAGTACTTC	CASTQLAGVYEQYF
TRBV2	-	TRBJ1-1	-	TGTGCCAGCAGCCCGGTGGAGGCCGGGAACACTGAAGCTTTCTTT	CASSPVEAGNTEAFF
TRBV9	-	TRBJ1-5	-	TGTGCCAGCACGACAGCAGGACAGCCTAGCAATCAGCCCCAGCATTTT	CASTTAGQPSNQPQHF
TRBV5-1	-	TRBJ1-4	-	TGCGCCAGCAGCTTGTCAGGTCGATCAACTAATGAAAAACTGTTTTTT	CASSLSGRSTNEKLFF